This T cell receptor (beta chain) was documented in a study of T cell responses to AZD1222 COVID-19 vaccine (dated by TCRdb to the early 2020s). Study-wide context: AZD1222 recipients with second doses at about 4 weeks or about 12 weeks were pooled, because spike-specific TCR depth and breadth did not differ between schedules. TCR sequencing covered more than 230 trial participants: 200 to 220 given two doses of AZD1222 and about 26 given two doses of MenACWY control vaccine. Enrollment into the trials was organized by age into subgroups of 18-55, 56-69 and 70-plus years, and those subgroups contained roughly 150, 30 and 60 TCR-sequenced participants, respectively. Broad study findings and their caveats: The vaccine-associated CD4 TCRs covered the entire spike protein, and the dominant responses fell in regions 160-218 and 743-854. Epitopes outside the regions mutated in the B.1.351 and B.1.1.7 variants were reportedly recognized by nearly half of the unique spike-specific TCRs. Most participants were white British and females outnumbered males, and the authors suggested that clonal diversity may have been underestimated. In the small 56-69-year group, the increase in depth fell short of significance, most likely because of low power. Spike-specific TCR breadth and depth rose significantly after two AZD1222 doses compared with day 0 and with MenACWY recipients. Conclusions about previously exposed vaccinees were limited because only six AZD1222 recipients were SARS-CoV-2 seropositive at baseline. No day 14 peak-response samples were available, so repertoires were characterized only after the peak T cell response.

CDR1 SEHNR and CDR2 FQNEAQ were looked up in the germline V gene (reference sequence). Trimming costs V 5 bases and J 2 bases, and their ends lie 15 bases apart. The CDR3 sequence holds 15 residues, the cysteine and phenylalanine included. CDR3 DNA is the only sequence kept; it has 45 bases, read in frame from the first base. Concerning this clone itself: Its antigen is unknown. Base qualities were left out, and no much larger clone turns up one base away.

The label giving this sample's time point can be read as: baseline before first vaccination. The vaccinee samples were drawn from two UK trials, COV001 and COV002, one of which was a single-blind randomized controlled phase 2/3 trial testing AZD1222 (ChAdOx1 nCoV-19) in healthy adults. For TCRbeta chain sequencing, PBMC samples were collected from trial participants at day 0 and at day 28 after the second dose. The CDR3 regions of human TCRbeta chains were subjected to immunosequencing. Per the source publication's procedure: TCRs in the repertoires were compared against a reference library of SARS-CoV-2-specific TCRs that had been generated with the MIRA antigen-specificity platform. Breadth meant the fraction of unique TCRs that were SARS-CoV-2-associated, whereas depth meant the fraction of total T cells that were SARS-CoV-2-associated. Each spike-specific TCR was assigned to its reactive spike region and to a CD4 or CD8 class using the MIRA data. Log10-transformed breadth and depth values were compared by one-way ANOVA with Sidak's multiple comparisons tests. Sourced from immuneACCESS, this table was stored by TCRdb with only in-frame sequences that have V and J called. A share of the clones is absent; for the studies checked, an unresolved V gene accounts for under half, and the remainder has no known explanation. The V and J calls and clone size are taken from that table; D and trimming were inferred from the DNA. The sample table holds about 160,000 clones, of which 89% were seen once. Clones ranked in the top ten supply 4.5% to 6.5% of the sample.

Specimen: peripheral blood, collected on day 0 of AZD1222 vaccination. This receptor was taken from an adult in good health. The chain couples TRBV7-9 to TRBJ1-1; TRBD1 is possibly the D segment (5 matching bases). The CDR3 region reads CASSLKTTGNTEAFF. The nucleotide sequence is given as TGTGCCAGCAGCCTCAAGACTACAGGTAACACTGAAGCTTTCTTT.